The 8 T cell receptor beta chains below come from one sample, sequenced in a study of cytotoxic CD8 clonotypes in ibrutinib-treated CLL. Assay: immunoSEQ multiplex PCR; the TCRdb copy retains only in-frame clones and omits some. In the table there are about 57,000 clones, 56% of which are singletons. Sequenced here: PBMCs, sampled after 24 months of ibrutinib treatment. Source of these receptors: a human donor with chronic lymphocytic leukemia.

The V and J genes are TRBV13 and TRBJ2-7; 7 nucleotides align to TRBD1. Germline V gene sequence: CDR1 PRHDT, CDR2 FYEKMQ (reference sequence). This CDR3 has 15 residues. The CDR3 here is CASSIGATGVDEQYV. CDR3 DNA: TGTGCCAGCAGCATAGGGGCTACAGGGGTGGACGAGCAGTACGTC.

The V gene is TRBV7-2, the J gene TRBJ2-7; 10 bases fit TRBD2. The CDR3 totals 14 residues. Germline V CDR1 and CDR2: SGHTA, FQGNSA. Trimming at V came to 2 bases and at J to 6 bases, leaving 4 bases not matched to a gene. CDR3 DNA sequence: TGTGCCAGCAGCTTACTCCTAGCGGGGGCCGAGCAGTACGTC. Translating it yields CASSLLLAGAEQYV.

This chain connects TRBV7-9 to TRBJ2-4, with 9 bases lining up with TRBD1. The CDR3 is 14 residues long. V was pared by 3 bases and J by 8 bases, with 5 bases of the junction left unmatched. Looked up from germline, CDR1 is SEHNR and CDR2 is FQNEAQ (reference sequence). Here the CDR3 DNA reads TGTGCCAGCAGCTTGGGACAGGGTTTTCACATTCAGTACTTC. This sequence encodes CASSLGQGFHIQYF.

The V gene is TRBV5-1, the J gene TRBJ2-3; D is ambiguous. Germline V gene sequence: CDR1 SGHRS, CDR2 YFSETQ. V was trimmed by 5 bases and J by 2 bases, leaving 15 bases between them. There are 15 residues in the CDR3. The CDR3 is CASRLEISPTDTQYF. CDR3 DNA: TGCGCCAGCAGACTGGAGATTTCTCCCACAGATACGCAGTATTTT.

The chain carries TRBV19 and TRBJ2-7; D not certain. The V gene's germline CDR1 is LNHDA and CDR2 SQIVND (reference sequence). V was trimmed by 4 bases and J by 3 bases, leaving 10 bases between them. The CDR3 has 13 amino acids. This chain's CDR3 is CASSTPPLYEQYF. The CDR3 nucleotides are TGTGCCAGTAGTACCCCGCCACTCTACGAGCAGTACTTC. Full variable domain (outside the CDR3, taken from reference TRBV19 and TRBJ2-7): DGGITQSPKYLFRKEGQNVTLSCEQNLNHDAMYWYRQDPGQGLRLIYYSQIVNDFQKGDIAEGYSVSREKKESFPLTVTSAQKNPTAFYLCASSTPPLYEQYFGPGTRLTVT.

The chain links TRBV4-1 to TRBJ1-3, with TRBD1 identical over 8 bases. Trimming cost V 1 base and J 7 bases; bases outside gene matches: 6. The germline gives CDR1 MGHRA, CDR2 YSYEKL. The CDR3 runs 15 residues. For the CDR3, the DNA is TGCGCCAGCAGCCAAGCTGGACAGGGTTGGAACACCATATATTTT. It translates to CASSQAGQGWNTIYF.

V is TRBV28 and J is TRBJ2-3; D not certain. Germline values: CDR1 MDHEN, CDR2 SYDVKM. CDR3 length: 17 residues. Trimming took 4 bases from V and 6 from J, leaving 23 bases between them. CDR3: CASSSNQRSPLTDTQYF. CDR3 in DNA: TGTGCCAGCAGTTCCAACCAACGAAGTCCCCTAACGGATACGCAGTATTTT. Full variable domain (missing parts from reference TRBV28 and TRBJ2-3): DVKVTQSSRYLVKRTGEKVFLECVQDMDHENMFWYRQDPGLGLRLIYFSYDVKMKEKGDIPEGYSVSREKKERFSLILESASTNQTSMYLCASSSNQRSPLTDTQYFGPGTRLTVL.

Points on this clone: This clone may be a read error of a much larger clone one base away. The chain links TRBV19 to TRBJ2-4; maybe TRBD2 (5 bases). CDR3 length: 11 residues. Germline CDR1 LNHDA, CDR2 SQIVND (reference sequence). The CDR3 is CASGMRNIQHF. Here the CDR3 DNA reads TGTGCCTCCGGGATGCGAAACATTCAGCACTTC. The full variable domain, completed using reference TRBV19 and TRBJ2-4, is DGGITQSPKYLFRKEGQNVTLSCEQNLNHDAMYWYRQDPGQGLRLIYYSQIVNDFQKGDIAEGYSVSREKKESFPLTVTSAQKNPTAFYLCASGMRNIQHFGAGTRLSVL.